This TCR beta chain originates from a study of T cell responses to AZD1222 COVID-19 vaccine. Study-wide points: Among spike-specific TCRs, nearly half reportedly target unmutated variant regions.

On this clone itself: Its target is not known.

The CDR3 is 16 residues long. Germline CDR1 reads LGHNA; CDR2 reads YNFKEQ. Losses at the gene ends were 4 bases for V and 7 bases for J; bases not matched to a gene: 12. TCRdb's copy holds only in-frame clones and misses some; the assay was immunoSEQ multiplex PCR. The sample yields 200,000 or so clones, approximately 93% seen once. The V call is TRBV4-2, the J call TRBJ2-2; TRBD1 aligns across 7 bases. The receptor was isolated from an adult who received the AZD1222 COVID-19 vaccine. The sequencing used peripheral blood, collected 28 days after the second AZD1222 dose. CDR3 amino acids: CASSRTPGQNVGELFF. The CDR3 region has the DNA TGTGCCAGCAGCCGGACGCCGGGACAGAATGTCGGGGAGCTGTTTTTT.